This entry concerns a single T cell receptor (beta chain). From germline, CDR1 is MRHNA and CDR2 SNTAGT. The V and J ends lost 6 bases and 4 bases, in that order; junction bases with no gene match: 8. This CDR3 has 15 residues. The sample originates from a study of blood T cell repertoires in COVID-19. Data came from immunoSEQ multiplex PCR; TCRdb stores just in-frame clones and leaves some out. The sample contains around 100,000 clones, around 85% of which appear only once. The receptor's source is a man in his fifties with active or convalescent COVID-19. The sample was peripheral blood. This rearrangement joins TRBV6-4 to TRBJ2-3; 9 bases line up with TRBD2. DNA for the CDR3: TGTGCCAGCAGCCCGGGACTAGCTGGGGCAGATACGCAGTATTTT. Protein sequence: CASSPGLAGADTQYF.